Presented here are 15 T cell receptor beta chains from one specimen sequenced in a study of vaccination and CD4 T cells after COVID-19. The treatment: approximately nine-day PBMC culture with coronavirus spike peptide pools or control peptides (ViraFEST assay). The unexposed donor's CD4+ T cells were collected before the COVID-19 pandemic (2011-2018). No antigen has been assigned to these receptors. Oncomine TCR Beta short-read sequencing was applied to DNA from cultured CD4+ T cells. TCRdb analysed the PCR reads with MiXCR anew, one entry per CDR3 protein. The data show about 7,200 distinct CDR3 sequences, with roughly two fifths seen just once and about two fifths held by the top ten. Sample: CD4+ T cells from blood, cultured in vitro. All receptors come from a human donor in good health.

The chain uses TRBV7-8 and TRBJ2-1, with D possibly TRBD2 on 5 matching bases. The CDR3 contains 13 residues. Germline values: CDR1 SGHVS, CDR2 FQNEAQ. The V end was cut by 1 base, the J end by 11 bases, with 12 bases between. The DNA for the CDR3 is TGTGCCAGCAGCTTAGTGAGTCGGGGAAAGCAGTTCTTC. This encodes CASSLVSRGKQFF.

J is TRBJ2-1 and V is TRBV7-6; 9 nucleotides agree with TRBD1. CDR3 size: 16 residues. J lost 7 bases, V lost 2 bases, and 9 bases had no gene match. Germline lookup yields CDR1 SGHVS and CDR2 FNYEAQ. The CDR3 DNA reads TGTGCCAGCAGCTTAACTGGGGGGACAGGGCGGAATGAGCAGTTCTTC. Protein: CASSLTGGTGRNEQFF.

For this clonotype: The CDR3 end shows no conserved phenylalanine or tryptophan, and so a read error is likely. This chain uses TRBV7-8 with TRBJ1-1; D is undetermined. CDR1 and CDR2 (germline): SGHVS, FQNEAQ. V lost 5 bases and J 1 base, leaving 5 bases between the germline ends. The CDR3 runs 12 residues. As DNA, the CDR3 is TGTGCCAGCAGCCAGCCGAACACTGAAGCTTTCTCT. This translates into CASSQPNTEAFS.

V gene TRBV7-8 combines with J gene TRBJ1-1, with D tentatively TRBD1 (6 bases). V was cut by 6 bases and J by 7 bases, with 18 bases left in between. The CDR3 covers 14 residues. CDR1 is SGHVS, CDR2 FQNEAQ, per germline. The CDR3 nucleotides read TGTGCCAGCAGTTCCAGGGGCTCGGACGGTGAAGCTTTCTTT. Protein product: CASSSRGSDGEAFF.

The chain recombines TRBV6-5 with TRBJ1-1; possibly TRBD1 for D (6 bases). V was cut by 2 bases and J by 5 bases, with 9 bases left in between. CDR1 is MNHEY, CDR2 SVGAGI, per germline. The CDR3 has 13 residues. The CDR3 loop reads CASSYRGGTEAFF. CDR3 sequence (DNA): TGTGCCAGCAGTTACAGGGGGGGGACTGAAGCTTTCTTT.

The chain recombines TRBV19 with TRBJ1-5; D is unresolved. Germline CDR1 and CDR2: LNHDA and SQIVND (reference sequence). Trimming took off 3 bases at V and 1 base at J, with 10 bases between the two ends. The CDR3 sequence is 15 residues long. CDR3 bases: TGTGCCAGTAGTATGTTTTATGAGAGCAATCAGCCCCAGCATTTT. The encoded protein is CASSMFYESNQPQHF.

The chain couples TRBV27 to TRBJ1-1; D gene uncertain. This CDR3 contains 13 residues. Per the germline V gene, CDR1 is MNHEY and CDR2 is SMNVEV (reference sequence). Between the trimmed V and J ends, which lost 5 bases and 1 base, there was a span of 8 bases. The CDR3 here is CASSARGNTEAFF. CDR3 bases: TGTGCCAGCAGTGCCCGCGGGAACACTGAAGCTTTCTTT.

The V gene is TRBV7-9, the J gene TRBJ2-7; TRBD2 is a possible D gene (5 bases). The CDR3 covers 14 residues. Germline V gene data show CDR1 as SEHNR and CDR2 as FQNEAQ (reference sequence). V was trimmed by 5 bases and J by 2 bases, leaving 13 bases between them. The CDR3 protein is CASSPSSPTYEQYF. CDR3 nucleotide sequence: TGTGCCAGCAGCCCTAGCTCTCCTACCTACGAGCAGTACTTC.

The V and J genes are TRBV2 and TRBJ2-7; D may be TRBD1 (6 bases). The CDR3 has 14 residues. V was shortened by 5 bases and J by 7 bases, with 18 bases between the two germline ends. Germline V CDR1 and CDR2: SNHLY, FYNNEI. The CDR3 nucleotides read TGTGCCAGCAGTCCCCGGACAGCCCCAGGGGAGCAGTACTTC. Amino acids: CASSPRTAPGEQYF.

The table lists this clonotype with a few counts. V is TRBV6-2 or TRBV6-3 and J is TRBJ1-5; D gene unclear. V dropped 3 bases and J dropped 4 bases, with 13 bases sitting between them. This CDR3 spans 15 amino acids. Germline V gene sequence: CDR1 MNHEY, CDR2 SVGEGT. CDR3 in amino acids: CASSYFQGSNQPQHF. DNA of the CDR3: TGTGCCAGCAGTTATTTCCAAGGCAGTAATCAGCCCCAGCATTTT.

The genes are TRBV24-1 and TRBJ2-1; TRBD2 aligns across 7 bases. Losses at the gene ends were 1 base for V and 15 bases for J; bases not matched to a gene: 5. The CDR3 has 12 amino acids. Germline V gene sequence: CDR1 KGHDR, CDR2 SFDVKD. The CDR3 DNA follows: TGTGCCACCAGTGATTTTGGGGGGGGAGTGTTCTTC. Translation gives CATSDFGGGVFF.

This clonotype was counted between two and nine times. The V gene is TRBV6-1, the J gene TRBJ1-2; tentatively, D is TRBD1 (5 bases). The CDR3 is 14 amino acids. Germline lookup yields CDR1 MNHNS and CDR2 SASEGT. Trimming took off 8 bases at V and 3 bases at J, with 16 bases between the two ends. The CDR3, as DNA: TGTGCCAGCGGCAGAGCGGGACGGGACTATGGCTACACCTTC. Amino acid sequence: CASGRAGRDYGYTF.

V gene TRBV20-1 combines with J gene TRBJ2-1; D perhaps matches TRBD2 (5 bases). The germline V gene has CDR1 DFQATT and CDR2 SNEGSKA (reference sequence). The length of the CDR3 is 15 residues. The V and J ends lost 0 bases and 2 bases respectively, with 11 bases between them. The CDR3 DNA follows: TGCAGTGCTAGAGATCCGGGTAGCGCCTACAATGAGCAGTTCTTC. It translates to CSARDPGSAYNEQFF.

DNA for the CDR3: TGTGCCAGCAGTCTCCAGAGGGGCACCGGGGAGCTGTTTTTT. As protein: CASSLQRGTGELFF. V and J are TRBV5-4 and TRBJ2-2; TRBD1 or TRBD2 may be the D gene (5 bases each). Germline-derived CDR1 and CDR2 are SGHNT and YYREEE (reference sequence). Deletions cut 5 bases from V and 4 bases from J, with 12 bases between. This CDR3 is 14 amino acids long. The full variable domain, with the rest looked up from reference TRBV5-4 and TRBJ2-2, is ETGVTQSPTHLIKTRGQQVTLRCSSQSGHNTVSWYQQALGQGPQFIFQYYREEENGRGNFPPRFSGLQFPNYSSELNVNALELDDSALYLCASSLQRGTGELFFGEGSRLTVL.

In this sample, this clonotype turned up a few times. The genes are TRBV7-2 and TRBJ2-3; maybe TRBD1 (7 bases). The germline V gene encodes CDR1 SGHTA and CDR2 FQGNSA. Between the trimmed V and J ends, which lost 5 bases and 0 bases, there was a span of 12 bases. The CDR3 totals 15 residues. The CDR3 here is CASSAGQRSTDTQYF. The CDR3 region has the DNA TGTGCCAGCAGCGCGGGACAGCGGAGCACAGATACGCAGTATTTT.